Presented here are 5 T cell receptor beta chains from one specimen sequenced in a study of T-cell memory formation after mild COVID-19. TCRdb recomputed calls from the 5' RACE reads with MiXCR, one row per CDR3 protein. The data show roughly 240,000 distinct CDR3 sequences, with over 15% seen just once and more than 2% held by the top ten. The source material was PBMCs or a T cell subset sorted from them (not recorded which). These receptor sequences come from an adult woman who had mild COVID-19 (a few samples of this study predate the infection). Cell type and time point are not known.

V gene TRBV5-1 combines with J gene TRBJ1-3; no clear D. Trimming took off 5 bases at V and 8 bases at J, with 11 bases between the two ends. Germline V lookup: CDR1 SGHRS, CDR2 YFSETQ. This CDR3 has 12 residues. Here the CDR3 DNA reads TGCGCCAGCAGTGTGGAGGGAGACACCATATATTTT. As protein: CASSVEGDTIYF.

The rearrangement links TRBV19 to TRBJ2-7; a weak D match, TRBD2 (5 bases). The germline V and J ends were trimmed by 5 bases and 6 bases, with 17 bases remaining between them. The germline V gene encodes CDR1 LNHDA and CDR2 SQIVND (reference sequence). CDR3 length: 14 amino acids. In DNA, the CDR3 is TGTGCCAGTAGTCGATCGGGAAGCATCGGCGAGCAGTACTTC. Translated: CASSRSGSIGEQYF.

The chain uses TRBV5-1 and TRBJ2-7; D is possibly TRBD1 (5 bases). The V gene lost 0 bases and the J gene lost 5 bases, with 12 bases spanning the gap. Germline V lookup: CDR1 SGHRS, CDR2 YFSETQ. The CDR3 runs 14 residues. CDR3 in amino acids: CASSLAKGSNEQYF. The CDR3 DNA reads as TGCGCCAGCAGCTTGGCCAAGGGGTCGAACGAGCAGTACTTC.

DNA of the CDR3: TGTGCCACCAGTACCCCGGGCACAGATACGCAGTATTTT. Amino acid sequence: CATSTPGTDTQYF. The rearrangement joins TRBV24-1 to TRBJ2-3; D not resolved. V lost 6 bases and J 1 base, leaving 7 bases between the germline ends. The germline V gene has CDR1 KGHDR and CDR2 SFDVKD. The CDR3 extends over 13 amino acids.

The table lists this clonotype with a few counts. The chain joins TRBV7-6 to TRBJ2-5; TRBD2 agrees at 9 bases. The CDR3 is made up of 16 amino acids. V shed 2 bases, J shed 5 bases, and the junction held 9 bases outside the gene matches. Germline V gives CDR1 SGHVS, CDR2 FNYEAQ. The CDR3 sequence: CASSLSGGISGETQYF. As DNA, the CDR3 is TGTGCCAGCAGCTTAAGCGGGGGGATTAGTGGGGAGACCCAGTACTTC.